Sequencing of this TCR beta chain was carried out in a study of shared clonotypes between healthy human individuals. Study results and limitations: Investigators collected only blood, and repertoires in tissues likely differ.

This CDR3 has 13 amino acids. Per the germline V gene, CDR1 is MNHNS and CDR2 is SASEGT. V dropped 6 bases and J dropped 8 bases, with 13 bases sitting between them. Replicate PCRs run on sorted subsets employed approximately 180 ng DNA, 30,000 to 35,000 T cell genomes. Authors' processing steps: For the immunoSEQ data, sequences were junction-only without quality scores, so filtering differed. Produced via immunoSEQ multiplex PCR; TCRdb's table is partial and in-frame only. V and J calls and clone size are given by that table; D and trimming were obtained from the DNA. The table lists 950,000 to 1,100,000 clones, roughly 80% of them singletons. Within Nashville, Tennessee resided all donors, each a Caucasian adult. For this clone: Its antigen is not identified.

The chain links TRBV6-1 to TRBJ1-4; TRBD1 might be the D (6 bases). This receptor was taken from a man aged 18 to 29 in good health. Sequencing input: memory CD4+ T cells sorted from blood. Specified subset: CD45RA-negative fraction. The CDR3 loop is CASRNRDWEKLFF. The CDR3 nucleotides are TGTGCCAGCAGAAACAGGGATTGGGAAAAACTGTTTTTT.